The clone carrying this T cell receptor (beta chain) was seen more than once but under ten times. Its antigen is undetermined. CDR1 is KGHSH and CDR2 is LQKENI in the germline V gene. The CDR3 covers 16 residues. V lost 3 bases and J lost 4, with 13 bases in between. 5'RACE employing 10-nucleotide random UMIs yielded the cDNA. One entry per CDR3 protein, called by TCRdb with MiXCR from the 5' RACE reads. The table records fewer than 90,000 distinct CDR3 sequences, about 9.3% of them present only once. These data are taken from a study of neurological immune-mediated disorders. Findings and caveats of the study: Expansion of TCR clones was greatest in HTLV-1-associated myelopathy and smallest in multiple sclerosis, where it fell below that of healthy controls.

Sequenced input: PBMCs. The receptor comes from a man between 40 and 49 years old in good health. This rearrangement joins TRBV18 to TRBJ2-6, with unresolved D. Here the CDR3 DNA reads TGTGCCAGCTCACCGCTGCCCGTTAGAGGGGCCAACGTCCTGACTTTC. Its translation: CASSPLPVRGANVLTF.